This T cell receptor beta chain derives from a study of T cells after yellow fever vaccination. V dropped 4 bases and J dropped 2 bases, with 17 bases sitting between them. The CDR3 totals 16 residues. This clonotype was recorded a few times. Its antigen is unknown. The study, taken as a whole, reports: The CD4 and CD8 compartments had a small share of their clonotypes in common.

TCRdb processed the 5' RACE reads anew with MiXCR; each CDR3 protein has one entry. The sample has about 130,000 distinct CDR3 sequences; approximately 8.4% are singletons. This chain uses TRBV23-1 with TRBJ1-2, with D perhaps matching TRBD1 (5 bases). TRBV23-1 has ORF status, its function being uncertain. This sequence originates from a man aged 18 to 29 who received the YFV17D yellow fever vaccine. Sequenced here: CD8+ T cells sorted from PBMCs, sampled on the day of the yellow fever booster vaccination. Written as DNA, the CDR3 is TGCGCCAGCAGTCGCATATTTAGGGGAACCAACTATGGCTACACCTTC. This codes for CASSRIFRGTNYGYTF.